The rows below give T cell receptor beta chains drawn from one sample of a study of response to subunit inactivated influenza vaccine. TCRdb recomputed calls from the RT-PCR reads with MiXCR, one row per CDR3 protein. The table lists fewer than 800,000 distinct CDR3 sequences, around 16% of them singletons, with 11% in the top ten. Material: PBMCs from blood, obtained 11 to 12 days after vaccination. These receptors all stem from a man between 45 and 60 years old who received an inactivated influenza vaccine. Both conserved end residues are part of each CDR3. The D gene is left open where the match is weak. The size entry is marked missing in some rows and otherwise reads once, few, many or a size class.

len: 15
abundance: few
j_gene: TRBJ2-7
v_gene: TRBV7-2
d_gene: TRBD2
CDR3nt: TGTGCCAGCAGCTGGTATGGGCGGGGGGGCGGAGAGCAGTACTTC
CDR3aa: CASSWYGRGGGEQYF

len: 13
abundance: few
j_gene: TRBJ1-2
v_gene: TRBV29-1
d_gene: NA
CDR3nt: TGCAGCGTCATGTCACAGCCTAACTATGGCTACACCTTC
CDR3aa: CSVMSQPNYGYTF

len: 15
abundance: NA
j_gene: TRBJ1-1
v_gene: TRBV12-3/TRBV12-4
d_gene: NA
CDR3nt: TGTGCCAGCAACGCCCCCGACAGGAAGAACACTGAAGCTTTCTTT
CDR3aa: CASNAPDRKNTEAFF

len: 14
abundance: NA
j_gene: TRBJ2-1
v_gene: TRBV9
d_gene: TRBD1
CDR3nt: TGTGCCAGCAGCACTGGGACAGAATACAATGAGCAGTTCTTC
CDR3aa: CASSTGTEYNEQFF

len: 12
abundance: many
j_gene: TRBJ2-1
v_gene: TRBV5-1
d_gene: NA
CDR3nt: TGCGCCAGCAGCTTGGAGGCGGGGCAGAGGTTCTTC
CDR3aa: CASSLEAGQRFF

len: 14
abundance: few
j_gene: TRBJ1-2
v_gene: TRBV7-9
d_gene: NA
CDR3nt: TGTGCCAGCAGCTTAGAGCTGGGAATCTTTGGCTACACCTTC
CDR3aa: CASSLELGIFGYTF

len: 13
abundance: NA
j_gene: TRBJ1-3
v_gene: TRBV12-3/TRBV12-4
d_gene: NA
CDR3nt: TGTGCCAGCAGGCCGGCTTCAGGAAACACCATATATTTT
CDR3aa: CASRPASGNTIYF

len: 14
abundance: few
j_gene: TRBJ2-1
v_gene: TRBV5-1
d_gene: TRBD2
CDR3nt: TGCGCCAGCAGCGGCGGGAGTCTTCACAATGAGCAGTTCTTC
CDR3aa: CASSGGSLHNEQFF

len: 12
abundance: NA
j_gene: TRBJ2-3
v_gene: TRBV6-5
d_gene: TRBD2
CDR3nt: TGTGCCAGCAGCTCTAGCGGGAACTCGCAGTATTTT
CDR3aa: CASSSSGNSQYF

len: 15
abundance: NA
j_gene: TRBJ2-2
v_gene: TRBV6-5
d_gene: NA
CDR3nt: TGTGCCAGCAGTTACAGGGCTGCGAACACCGGGGAGCTGTTTTTT
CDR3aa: CASSYRAANTGELFF

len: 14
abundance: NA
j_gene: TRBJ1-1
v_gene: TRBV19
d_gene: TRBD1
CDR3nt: TGTGCCAGTAGTAAACAGGGGGCAGGCGCTGAAGCTTTCTTT
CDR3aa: CASSKQGAGAEAFF

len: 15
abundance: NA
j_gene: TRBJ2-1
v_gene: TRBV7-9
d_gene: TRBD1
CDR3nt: TGTGCCAGCAGCCCGGACAGGGGGCTAGTGTATGAGCAGTTCTTC
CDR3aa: CASSPDRGLVYEQFF

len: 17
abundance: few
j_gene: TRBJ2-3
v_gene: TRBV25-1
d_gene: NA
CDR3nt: TGTGCCAGCAGTAAAGGTCGACAGTTTTCTAGCACAGATACGCAGTATTTT
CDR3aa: CASSKGRQFSSTDTQYF

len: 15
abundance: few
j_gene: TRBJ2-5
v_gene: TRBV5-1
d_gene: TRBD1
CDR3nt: TGCGCCAGCAACAACAGGGGGTTTGAGCAAGAGACCCAGTACTTC
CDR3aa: CASNNRGFEQETQYF

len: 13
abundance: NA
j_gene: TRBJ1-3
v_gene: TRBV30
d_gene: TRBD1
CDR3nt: TGTGCCTGGAGTGTGGACAGGGGAGGCACCATATATTTT
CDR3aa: CAWSVDRGGTIYF

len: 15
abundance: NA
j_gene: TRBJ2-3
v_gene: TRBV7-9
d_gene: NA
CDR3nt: TGTGCCAGCAGCTCAGGGGGGGCTCGCACAGATACGCAGTATTTT
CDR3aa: CASSSGGARTDTQYF

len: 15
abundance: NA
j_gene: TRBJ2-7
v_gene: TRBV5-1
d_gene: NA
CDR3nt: TGCGCCAGCAGCCGTCAGGGAGGAGTAGGCTCCGAGCAGTACTTC
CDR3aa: CASSRQGGVGSEQYF

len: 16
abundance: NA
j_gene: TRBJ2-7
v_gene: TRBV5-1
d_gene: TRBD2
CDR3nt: TGCGCCAGCAGCTTGGATGCTAGCGGGGGTCCCTACGAGCAGTACTTC
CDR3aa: CASSLDASGGPYEQYF

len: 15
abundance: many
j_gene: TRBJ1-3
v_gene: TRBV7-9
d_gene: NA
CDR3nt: TGTGCCAGCAGCCCCCCGTTGAGGTCGGGAAACACCATATATTTT
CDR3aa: CASSPPLRSGNTIYF

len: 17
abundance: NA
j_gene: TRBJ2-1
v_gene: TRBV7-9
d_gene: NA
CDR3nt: TGTGCCAGCAGCTTAGCGAGGTCGTCAGCCAAGCCCAATGAGCAGTTCTTC
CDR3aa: CASSLARSSAKPNEQFF

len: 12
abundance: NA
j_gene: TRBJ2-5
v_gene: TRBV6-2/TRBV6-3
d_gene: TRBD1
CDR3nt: TGTGCCGCCGGGACAGGGAGCGAGACCCAGTACTTC
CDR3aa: CAAGTGSETQYF

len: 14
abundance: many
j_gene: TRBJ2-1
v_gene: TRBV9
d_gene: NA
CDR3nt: TGTGCCAGCAGCGTAAGCCCAGAGTACAATGAGCAGTTCTTC
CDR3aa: CASSVSPEYNEQFF

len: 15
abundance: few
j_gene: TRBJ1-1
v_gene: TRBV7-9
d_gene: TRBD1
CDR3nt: TGTGCCAGCAGCTCCTGGGGCAGGGGGAGTACTGAAGCTTTCTTT
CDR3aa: CASSSWGRGSTEAFF

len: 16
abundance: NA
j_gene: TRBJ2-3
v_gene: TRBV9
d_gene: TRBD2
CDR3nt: TGTGCCAGCAGCGAAGGGACTAGCGGGCAGACAGATACGCAGTATTTT
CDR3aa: CASSEGTSGQTDTQYF

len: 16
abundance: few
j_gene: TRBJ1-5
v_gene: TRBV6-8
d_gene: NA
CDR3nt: TGTGCCAGCAGTTCCCCCGGCAGGGTGTTAAGTCAGCCCCAGCATTTT
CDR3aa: CASSSPGRVLSQPQHF

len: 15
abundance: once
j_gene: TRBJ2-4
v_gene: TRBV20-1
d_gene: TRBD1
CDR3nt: TGCAGTGCTAGAGAACAGGGGGTTGCCAAAAACATTCAGTACTTC
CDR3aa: CSAREQGVAKNIQYF

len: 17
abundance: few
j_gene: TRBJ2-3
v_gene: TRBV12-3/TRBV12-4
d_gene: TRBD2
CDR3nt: TGTGCCAGCACTCCCGACGGGACTAGCGCCCTCCAGGATACGCAGTATTTT
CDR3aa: CASTPDGTSALQDTQYF

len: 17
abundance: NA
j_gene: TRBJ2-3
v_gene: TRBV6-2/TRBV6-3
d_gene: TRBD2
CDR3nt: TGTGCCAGCAGGCCCCGTGTAGCGGGAGGGCCAGAAGATACGCAGTATTTT
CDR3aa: CASRPRVAGGPEDTQYF

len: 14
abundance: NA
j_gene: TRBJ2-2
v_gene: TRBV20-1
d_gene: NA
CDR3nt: TGCAGTGCTAGCTTGGACCGAAACACCGGGGAGCTGTTTTTT
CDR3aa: CSASLDRNTGELFF

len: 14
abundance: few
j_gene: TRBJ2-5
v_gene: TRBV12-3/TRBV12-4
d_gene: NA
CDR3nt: TGTGCCAGCAGTCCCCTAACTAGCAGCGAGACCCAGTACTTC
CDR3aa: CASSPLTSSETQYF

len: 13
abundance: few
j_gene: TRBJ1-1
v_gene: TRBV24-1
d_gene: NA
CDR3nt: TGTGCCACCAGTGATTTATGGTTCACTGAAGCTTTCTTT
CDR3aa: CATSDLWFTEAFF

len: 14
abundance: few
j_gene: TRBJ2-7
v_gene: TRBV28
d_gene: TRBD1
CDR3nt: TGTGCCAGCAAACGGACAGGGGGCCGAAACGAGCAGTACTTC
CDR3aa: CASKRTGGRNEQYF

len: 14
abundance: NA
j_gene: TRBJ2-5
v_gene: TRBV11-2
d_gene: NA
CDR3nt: TGTGCCAGCAGCCGGATGACAGCGCAAGAGACCCAGTACTTC
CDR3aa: CASSRMTAQETQYF

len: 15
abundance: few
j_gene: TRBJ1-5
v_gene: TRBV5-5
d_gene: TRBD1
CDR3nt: TGTGCCAGCAGCGCACAGGGGGCTCGTAATCAGCCCCAGCATTTT
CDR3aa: CASSAQGARNQPQHF

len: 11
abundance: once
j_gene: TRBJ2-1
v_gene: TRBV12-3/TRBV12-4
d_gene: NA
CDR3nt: TGTGCCAGCAGTTTAGCGGGAGTAGTGATCTTC
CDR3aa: CASSLAGVVIF

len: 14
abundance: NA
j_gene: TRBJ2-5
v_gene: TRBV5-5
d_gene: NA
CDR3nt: TGTGCCAGCAGCACCGACGGACACCTGGTTTCCCAGTACTTC
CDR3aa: CASSTDGHLVSQYF

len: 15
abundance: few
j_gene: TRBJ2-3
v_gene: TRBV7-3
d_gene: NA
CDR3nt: TGTGCCAGCAGCTTAACGAGGGAACCCCCGGATACGCAGTATTTT
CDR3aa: CASSLTREPPDTQYF

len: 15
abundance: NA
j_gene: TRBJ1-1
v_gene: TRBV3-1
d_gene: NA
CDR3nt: TGTGCCAGCAGCCAAGGTAGGAGACCGAACACTGAAGCTTTCTTT
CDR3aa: CASSQGRRPNTEAFF

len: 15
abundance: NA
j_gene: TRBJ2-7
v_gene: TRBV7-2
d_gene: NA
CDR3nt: TGTGCCAGCAGCACCGACAGGTCATCATCCTACGAGCAGTACTTC
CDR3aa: CASSTDRSSSYEQYF

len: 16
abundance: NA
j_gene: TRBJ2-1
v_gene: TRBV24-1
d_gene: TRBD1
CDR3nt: TGTGCCACCAGTGATTTAACCGGGACAGGGTTCGATGAGCAGTTCTTC
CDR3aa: CATSDLTGTGFDEQFF

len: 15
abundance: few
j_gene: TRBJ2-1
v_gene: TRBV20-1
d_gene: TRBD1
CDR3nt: TGCAGTGCTAAGGGGGCCACGTTTCGCTACAATGAGCAGTTCTTC
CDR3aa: CSAKGATFRYNEQFF

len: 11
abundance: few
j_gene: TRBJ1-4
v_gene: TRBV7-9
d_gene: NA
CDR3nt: TGTGCCAGCAGCGGTAATGAAAAACTGTTTTTT
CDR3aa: CASSGNEKLFF

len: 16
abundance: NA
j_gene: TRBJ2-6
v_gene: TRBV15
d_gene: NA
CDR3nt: TGTGCCACCAGCACCACTCCTAACTCTGGGGCCAACGTCCTGACTTTC
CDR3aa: CATSTTPNSGANVLTF

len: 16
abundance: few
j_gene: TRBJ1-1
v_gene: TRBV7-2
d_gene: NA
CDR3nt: TGTGCCAGCAGGTTAAGTAGACAAACCCTGAACACTGAAGCTTTCTTT
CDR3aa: CASRLSRQTLNTEAFF

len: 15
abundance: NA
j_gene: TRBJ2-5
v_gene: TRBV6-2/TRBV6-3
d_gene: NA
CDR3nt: TGTGCCAGCAGTTACTCGATTAGGAACCAAGAGACCCAGTACTTC
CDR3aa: CASSYSIRNQETQYF